The present entry profiles one TCR beta chain with its context. Its cognate antigen is unknown. Germline V gene sequence: CDR1 LNHNV, CDR2 YYDKDF (reference sequence). This CDR3 has 16 amino acids. The data were taken from a study of CXCR3-negative and CXCR3-positive naive CD8 T cells. Broader study findings: In CXCR3-positive naive cells, the TRB CDR3s were more hydrophobic than in CXCR3-negative naive cells. Whereas memory cells differed, naive CXCR3-negative and CXCR3-positive cells shared similar TRBV-TRBJ usage.

The authors made the TRB cDNA libraries by 5' RACE using UMI labels. TCRdb reanalyzed the 5' RACE reads, giving one entry per CDR3 protein sequence and no DNA. The data show around 88,000 distinct CDR3 sequences, and the top ten clones hold roughly 0.99%. CD45RO-CCR7+CD27+CD95- marked naive CD8+ T cells. The V gene is TRBV15, the J gene TRBJ2-5; the D call of TRBD1 rests on TCRdb alone, since no DNA is present to check it. The specimen was naive CXCR3+ CD8+ T cells from blood. Subset indicated: CD45RO-CCR7+CD27+CD95- naive CD8+ T cells expressing CXCR3 (TNR3+). The clonotype originates from a human donor in good health. Some clones in this sample may be carry-over from other donors' samples. CDR3 loop: CATSGRTGGARETQYF.